A single sample gave rise to the 20 T cell receptor beta chains below, sequenced in a study of vaccination and CD4 T cells after COVID-19. Treatment described: roughly 10-day PBMC culture with coronavirus spike peptide pools or control peptides (ViraFEST assay). These CD4+ T cells came from an unexposed donor, sampled before the COVID-19 pandemic (2011-2018). Their antigens remain unidentified. CD4+ T cells that had been cultured provided DNA sequenced with the Oncomine TCR Beta short-read assay. TCRdb fed the PCR reads into MiXCR, producing one record per CDR3 protein. The sample carries 7,000 to 8,500 distinct CDR3 sequences, around 40% recorded once. Sequencing was performed on CD4+ T cells from blood, cultured in vitro. The source is a human donor in good health.

This clonotype was observed a few times. An end of the junction differs from the germline gene, which may be a read error. The V gene is TRBV2, the J gene TRBJ1-1; the D is unclear. The CDR3 contains 11 residues. Germline values: CDR1 SNHLY, CDR2 FYNNEI. CDR3 coding DNA: TGTGCCAGCAGTGTTTTAGGGTTTACCGCCTTT. Protein sequence: CASSVLGFTAF.

This sequence joins TRBV11-3 and TRBJ1-6; tentative D call: TRBD1 (5 bases). Germline assignment: CDR1 SGHNT and CDR2 YENEEA. CDR3 length: 14 residues. With 3 bases removed from V and 5 bases from J, the gap between germline ends came to 8 bases. The CDR3 DNA reads TGTGCCAGCAGCTTGAGGGGCAATAATTCACCCCTCCACTTT. Its translation: CASSLRGNNSPLHF.

V gene TRBV14 combines with J gene TRBJ2-2; tentatively, D is TRBD2 (5 bases). Trimming shortened V by 0 bases and J by 5 bases, and 16 bases separated the two germline ends. The V gene's germline CDR1 is SGHDN and CDR2 FVKESK. The CDR3 runs 17 residues. The CDR3 protein is CASSQDEREWVTGELFF. For the CDR3, the DNA is TGTGCCAGCAGCCAAGATGAACGGGAATGGGTTACCGGGGAGCTGTTTTTT.

This clonotype was found a few times. The CDR3 coding sequence is TGTGCCAGCAGCTCCAGGGGTGTCGCGAACACTGAAGCTTTCTTT. It specifies CASSSRGVANTEAFF. V and J are TRBV12-3 or TRBV12-4 and TRBJ1-1, with a possible D match to TRBD1 (6 bases). Deletions cut 6 bases from V and 1 base from J, with 15 bases between. CDR3 length equals 15 residues.

This clonotype has a handful of counts. The rearrangement joins TRBV24-1 to TRBJ2-3; D remains unclear. V was cut by 6 bases and J by 2 bases, with 5 bases left in between. CDR3 length: 12 amino acids. Germline CDR1 KGHDR, CDR2 SFDVKD. The CDR3 nucleotides read TGTGCCACCAGTCAGGACACAGATACGCAGTATTTT. Protein sequence: CATSQDTDTQYF.

The chain employs TRBV12-3 or TRBV12-4 and TRBJ2-3, with D hard to call. Between the trimmed V and J ends, which lost 7 bases and 0 bases, there was a span of 8 bases. This CDR3 region has 13 residues. The CDR3 bases are TGTGCCAGCACCCCACTCAGCACAGATACGCAGTATTTT. Translating it yields CASTPLSTDTQYF.

The V gene is TRBV28, the J gene TRBJ2-1; the D call may be TRBD1 or TRBD2 (5 bases each). There are 16 residues in the CDR3. Germline CDR1 and CDR2: MDHEN and SYDVKM. V lost 2 bases and J 7 bases, leaving 18 bases between the germline ends. The CDR3 DNA reads as TGTGCCAGCAGTTTACGGGGCGCAGAACACAGGAATGAGCAGTTCTTC. Its translation: CASSLRGAEHRNEQFF.

For this clonotype: No DNA is shown, since the ends of the CDR3 on it are uncertain; the CDR3 is the one TCRdb lists. The V call is TRBV7-5, the J call TRBJ2-7; the table's D call, TRBD1, was not checked against the DNA. TRBV7-5 is designated a pseudogene. The CDR3 numbers 18 amino acids, ends counted. CDR3: CISVSEGVWGAIRYEQYF.

This clonotype has more than one count but fewer than ten. As DNA, the CDR3 is TGTGCCAGCAAGCAGGGCAACAATCAGCCCCAGCATTTT. Translation: CASKQGNNQPQHF. This chain connects TRBV6-1 to TRBJ1-5; D might be TRBD1 (5 bases). CDR3 size: 13 residues. The V gene lost 7 bases and the J gene lost 3 bases, with 10 bases spanning the gap. Germline V gene lookup returns CDR1 MNHNS and CDR2 SASEGT.

V usage is TRBV6-1 and J usage is TRBJ1-2; TRBD1 agrees at 10 bases. J lost 10 bases, V lost 4 bases, and 9 bases had no gene match. This CDR3 has 14 amino acids. The germline CDR1 and CDR2 sequences are MNHNS and SASEGT. CDR3 bases: TGTGCCAGCAGTGCCTCCGGGACAGGGGAAATCTACACCTTC. Translated, it gives CASSASGTGEIYTF.

V gene TRBV20-1 combines with J gene TRBJ2-1; possibly TRBD2 for D (5 bases). Germline CDR1 and CDR2: DFQATT and SNEGSKA (reference sequence). The V end lost 3 bases, the J end lost 0 bases, and 9 bases lay between the germline ends. CDR3 length: 14 residues. Here the CDR3 reads CSASWRSSYNEQFF. The CDR3 nucleotides read TGCAGTGCTAGTTGGAGGAGCTCCTACAATGAGCAGTTCTTC.

The chain combines TRBV2 with TRBJ1-6, with 10 bases aligning to TRBD1. The V gene's germline CDR1 is SNHLY and CDR2 FYNNEI. Losses at the gene ends were 5 bases for V and 9 bases for J; bases not matched to a gene: 4. This CDR3 region has 14 residues. The CDR3 region is CASSRQGASSPLHF. CDR3 DNA sequence: TGTGCCAGCAGTAGACAGGGGGCAAGTTCACCCCTCCACTTT.

There are a few counts of this clonotype. V usage is TRBV6-2 or TRBV6-3 and J usage is TRBJ1-2, with D tentatively TRBD1 (5 bases). CDR3 length: 16 residues. Germline CDR1 is MNHEY and CDR2 is SVGEGT. The V and J ends lost 0 bases and 4 bases respectively, with 15 bases between them. CDR3 residues: CASSYSMTVYRYGYTF. CDR3 DNA: TGTGCCAGCAGTTACTCGATGACAGTTTATCGCTATGGCTACACCTTC.

The chain carries TRBV7-2 and TRBJ1-5; a possible D gene is TRBD1 (6 bases). The V end was cut by 5 bases, the J end by 2 bases, with 10 bases between. Germline CDR1 reads SGHTA; CDR2 reads FQGNSA. The CDR3 runs to 14 residues. CDR3: CASSGGGRNQPQHF. The CDR3, as DNA: TGTGCCAGCAGCGGGGGGGGCCGCAATCAGCCCCAGCATTTT.

This clonotype has just one count. The CDR3: CASSRTGGMNTEAFF. The CDR3 DNA sequence: TGTGCCAGCAGTAGGACAGGCGGTATGAACACTGAAGCTTTCTTT. V and J are TRBV12-3 or TRBV12-4 and TRBJ1-1; 7 bases are a match to TRBD1. This CDR3 contains 15 residues. Trimming cost V 5 bases and J 0 bases; bases outside gene matches: 6.

This clonotype was found a few times. The chain uses TRBV25-1 and TRBJ2-2; 8 bases fit TRBD1. CDR1 and CDR2 from the germline V gene are MGHDK and SYGVNS. With 3 bases clipped from V and 0 bases from J, the junction kept 3 bases outside the gene matches. The CDR3 contains 16 residues. The CDR3 reads CASSDLGQANTGELFF. The CDR3 bases are TGTGCCAGCAGTGATCTGGGACAGGCGAACACCGGGGAGCTGTTTTTT.

This clonotype came up once. The chain carries TRBV29-1 and TRBJ2-2, with D possibly TRBD1 on 6 matching bases. The CDR3 loop spans 14 amino acids. CDR1 and CDR2 (germline): SQVTM, ANQGSEA. V lost 4 bases and J 5 bases, leaving 14 bases between the germline ends. CDR3 loop: CSVGRAGATGELFF. For the CDR3, the DNA is TGCAGCGTTGGTCGTGCAGGGGCAACCGGGGAGCTGTTTTTT.

The chain couples TRBV7-2 to TRBJ1-5, with D uncertain. Germline lookup yields CDR1 SGHTA and CDR2 FQGNSA. The CDR3 covers 13 residues. With 0 bases removed from V and 9 bases from J, the gap between germline ends came to 9 bases. The CDR3 DNA sequence: TGTGCCAGCAGCTTAGCGGACCTAACGCCCCAGCATTTT. It codes for CASSLADLTPQHF.

The rearrangement joins TRBV6-1 to TRBJ1-2; D is possibly TRBD1 (5 bases). Germline CDR1 reads MNHNS; CDR2 reads SASEGT. This CDR3 region has 11 residues. V lost 10 bases to trimming and J lost 7 bases, with 13 bases between them. DNA for the CDR3: TGTGCCACCCTTCTGGGGGTTGGCTACACCTTC. Its protein product is CATLLGVGYTF.

This clonotype has a handful of counts. V and J are TRBV28 and TRBJ1-2; tentatively, D is TRBD1 (6 bases). Per the germline V gene, CDR1 is MDHEN and CDR2 is SYDVKM. The CDR3 runs 13 residues. V was shortened by 6 bases and J by 1 base, with 9 bases between the two germline ends. The CDR3 nucleotides are TGTGCCAGCAGAAGGGGGGTTAACTATGGCTACACCTTC. Protein product: CASRRGVNYGYTF.